This T cell receptor beta chain is drawn from a study of blood T cells in healthy people across ages. Together with a sample-barcoded 5' primer, a J-beta primer mix was included in a second PCR lasting roughly 7 to 11 cycles. Every sample gave at least 3 million paired-end reads containing CDR3. TCRdb re-called the 5' RACE reads with MiXCR, one entry per CDR3 protein. The sample holds 750,000 to 1,000,000 distinct CDR3 sequences; 25% to 35% are singletons and the top ten take about a tenth. The length of the CDR3 is 16 residues. The germline V gene has CDR1 SGHKS and CDR2 YYEKEE (reference sequence). This clonotype was counted between two and nine times. Its target is not known. General observations from the study: CMV infection status of these donors was not known.

These data were also reused for a study on T cells of mothers and their children.

The specimen sequenced was blood. This rearrangement joins TRBV5-5 to TRBJ2-5; 12 nucleotides agree with TRBD1. Gene TRBJ2-7 matches the end of the DNA better, so the J call may be wrong. This receptor was taken from a woman between 35 and 50 years old in good health. The CDR3 nucleotides read TGTGCCAGCAGCTTAAGATCGGGACAGGGGGCTACCGAGCAGTACTTC. This gives the protein CASSLRSGQGATEQYF.